This passage covers 27 T cell receptor gamma chains from one sample sequenced in a study of gammadelta T cells in human blood. TCRdb applied CATT to the RT-PCR reads for clone calling. The profile covers about 520 gamma-chain clones, with 4% to 6% appearing a single time and approximately 48% taken by the ten largest. The sample consisted of Vgamma9Vdelta2 gamma-delta T cells from fetal blood. These receptors were obtained from a human fetus.

Judged by abundance, this clone is medium-sized. This rearrangement joins TRGV9 to TRGJP1. V lost 6 bases, J lost 9 bases, and 4 bases stayed unmatched. The CDR3 covers 11 residues. The germline V gene encodes CDR1 GITISATS and CDR2 ISYDGTV (reference sequence). DNA of the CDR3: TGTGCCTTGTGGAGGTGTTGGTTCAAGATATTT. This codes for CALWRCWFKIF.

By sample share, this clone is large. The identical CDR3 is also encoded by other nucleotide sequences in the sample. The gene calls are TRGV9 and TRGJP. V was pared by 4 bases and J by 4 bases, with 4 bases of the junction left unmatched. CDR3 length: 16 residues. Germline V lookup: CDR1 GITISATS, CDR2 ISYDGTV (reference sequence). CDR3 residues: CALWDPQELGKKIKVF. CDR3 in DNA: TGTGCCTTGTGGGACCCTCAAGAGTTGGGCAAAAAAATCAAGGTATTT.

By share, this clone counts as medium-sized. This chain links TRGV10 with TRGJ1 or TRGJ2. TRGV10 is classed as an ORF, of uncertain function. CDR3 length equals 10 residues. Trimming took 8 bases from V and 9 from J; bases not matched to a gene: 5. CDR3 DNA: TGTGCTGCGTGGGGTTTTAAGAAACTCTTT. Translation: CAAWGFKKLF.

By share of the sample, this clone is medium-sized. A far more abundant clone sits one base away, making this likely a read error. The rearrangement uses TRGV10 and TRGJP1. TRGV10 is recorded as an ORF, its role being uncertain. The CDR3 loop spans 14 amino acids. V shed 8 bases and J 4 bases; nucleotides not matched to a gene: 8. CDR3: CAAWDYITGWFKIF. CDR3 DNA sequence: TGTGCTGCGTGGGATTATATCACTGGTTGGTTCAAGATATTT.

Relative to its sample, this clone is medium-sized (0.01 to 0.1%). The V gene is TRGV1, the J gene TRGJ1 or TRGJ2. TRGV1 is filed as an ORF, its function uncertain. The V segment lost 0 bases and the J segment 5 bases; nucleotides outside the gene matches: 1. The CDR3 runs 12 residues. CDR3 bases: TGTGCCACCTGGGACAGGCATTATAAGAAACTCTTT. The encoded protein is CATWDRHYKKLF.

This clone ranks as medium-sized. V is TRGV10 and J is TRGJP1. TRGV10 is identified as an open reading frame with a role that is uncertain. V shed 8 bases and J 7 bases; nucleotides not matched to a gene: 5. This CDR3 region has 12 residues. The CDR3 nucleotides read TGTGCTGCGTGGGATATTGGTTGGTTCAAGATATTT. It is translated as CAAWDIGWFKIF.

This clone has more than one count but fewer than ten. Given a much more abundant clone one base away, this may be a read error. In the same sample, other DNA sequences code for this CDR3. The chain carries TRGV9 and TRGJP. The germline CDR1 and CDR2 sequences are GITISATS and ISYDGTV (reference sequence). The CDR3 runs 15 residues. The V segment lost 0 bases and the J segment 9 bases; nucleotides outside the gene matches: 2. CDR3 residues: CALWEVLLGKKIKVF. CDR3 bases: TGTGCCTTGTGGGAGGTGCTGTTGGGCAAAAAAATCAAGGTATTT.

This chain links TRGV9 with TRGJ1 or TRGJ2. CDR1 and CDR2 from the germline V gene are GITISATS and ISYDGTV (reference sequence). V was clipped by 3 bases and J by 7 bases; unmatched bases: 3. The CDR3 is 11 residues long. In DNA form, the CDR3 reads TGTGCCTTGTGGGAGCGATATAAGAAACTCTTT. It is translated as CALWERYKKLF.

This clone is large (0.1 to 1%) within its sample. The DNA is omitted, as the CDR3 cannot be located on it reliably, and the CDR3 follows TCRdb's listing. The V gene call reads TRGV8; no J gene was called. The CDR3 length equals 31 residues, ends included. CDR1 is VENAVY and CDR2 is YDSYNSRV in the germline V gene. CDR3 residues: CATWDRIIIRNSLAVEQHLLSQVSIGRIQHF.

The J gene call is TRGJ1 or TRGJ2, but no V gene call exists. The CDR3 consists of 9 residues. The CDR3 DNA sequence: TGTGCTGCGTGGGATAAGAAACTCTTT. Translation gives CAAWDKKLF.

By share, this clone counts as large. The chain recombines TRGV9 with TRGJ1 or TRGJ2. The CDR3 has 11 amino acids. The germline V gene encodes CDR1 GITISATS and CDR2 ISYDGTV (reference sequence). The junction had 0 bases not matched to a gene; V was cut back by 4 bases and J by 3 bases. CDR3 loop: CALWDYYKKLF. CDR3 sequence (DNA): TGTGCCTTGTGGGATTATTATAAGAAACTCTTT.

This clone appeared a few times. A junction end diverges from the germline sequence, so it may reflect a read error. This CDR3 is also generated by other DNA sequences in the sample. The chain employs TRGV9 and TRGJP. The CDR3 consists of 15 residues. Germline loops: CDR1 GITISATS, CDR2 ISYDGTV (reference sequence). The CDR3 nucleotides read TGTGCCTTGTGGGAGGCGGAGTTGGGAAAAAAAATCAAGGTATTT. Translation gives CALWEAELGKKIKVF.

By sample fraction, this clone is medium-sized. This sequence joins TRGV10 and TRGJP1. TRGV10 qualifies as an ORF whose function is uncertain. V shed 8 bases and J 11 bases; nucleotides not matched to a gene: 6. The CDR3 runs to 11 residues. The CDR3 coding sequence is TGTGCTGCGTGGGATGACTGGTTCAAGATATTT. Protein product: CAAWDDWFKIF.

This clone is medium-sized in the sample. A far larger clone is one nucleotide away, so this likely arose from a read error. The genes are TRGV9 and TRGJP. Matching the DNA to germline supplied the J gene, which TCRdb does not give. V shed 0 bases and J 5 bases; nucleotides not matched to a gene: 1. Germline CDR1 and CDR2: GITISATS and ISYDGTV (reference sequence). The length of the CDR3 is 16 residues. CDR3 residues: CALWEVEELGKKIKVF. CDR3 DNA: TGTGCCTTGTGGGAGGTGGAAGAGTTGGGCAAAAAAATCAAGGTATTT.

The rearrangement joins TRGV10 to TRGJP2. TCRdb is silent on the J gene; assignment here came from matching the DNA to germline. TRGV10 is an ORF, with its function uncertain. After removal of 8 bases from V and 0 bases from J, the junction contained 4 bases not matched to a gene. This CDR3 is built from 14 residues. The CDR3 sequence: CAAWDYSSDWIKTF. The CDR3 coding sequence is TGTGCTGCGTGGGATTATAGTAGTGATTGGATCAAGACGTTT.

This clone ranks as large. The chain joins TRGV8 to TRGJP. This CDR3 is built from 13 residues. The V gene end was trimmed by 4 bases and the J gene end by 9 bases; junction bases not matched to a gene: 0. From germline, CDR1 is VENAVY and CDR2 YDSYNSRV. The CDR3 DNA is TGTGCCACCTGGGAGTTGGGCAAAAAAATCAAGGTATTT. This gives the protein CATWELGKKIKVF.

The chain couples TRGV8 to TRGJ1 or TRGJ2. Assignment of the J gene here rests on matching the DNA to germline, because TCRdb gives none. V shed 2 bases and J 3 bases; nucleotides not matched to a gene: 7. The CDR3 runs to 14 residues. Per germline, CDR1 VENAVY and CDR2 YDSYNSRV. The CDR3 coding sequence is TGTGCCACCTGGGATAACGGCTTTTATTATAAGAAACTCTTT. It encodes CATWDNGFYYKKLF.

A note on this clone: The TCRdb protein, from a much larger clone, departs from this DNA's translation at residue 9, likely by read error; the protein shown derives from the DNA. The chain combines TRGV8 with TRGJP1. Per the germline V gene, CDR1 is VENAVY and CDR2 is YDSYNSRV. The CDR3 loop spans 15 amino acids. The trim removed 0 bases at V and 6 bases at J, leaving 7 bases unmatched. The CDR3 loop reads CATWDRQGAGWFKIF. The CDR3 DNA reads TGTGCCACCTGGGATAGGCAAGGCGCTGGTTGGTTCAAGATATTT.

By sample share, this clone is large (0.1 to 1%). It differs at one base from a far larger clone, so likely a read error. This CDR3 is also generated by other DNA sequences in the sample. V usage is TRGV9 and J usage is TRGJP. In germline, CDR1 is GITISATS, CDR2 ISYDGTV (reference sequence). V shed 1 base and J 4 bases; nucleotides not matched to a gene: 1. CDR3 size: 16 residues. In DNA, the CDR3 is TGTGCCTTGTGGGAGGTACAAGAGTTGGGCAAAAAAATCAAGGTATTT. Its protein is CALWEVQELGKKIKVF.

This clone was found a few times. The protein given by TCRdb reflects a much larger clone and differs at residue 2 from this DNA's translation, likely from a read error; the protein shown is the DNA's translation. V gene TRGV9 combines with J gene TRGJP. Assignment of the J gene here rests on matching the DNA to germline, because TCRdb gives none. CDR3 length: 16 residues. The germline gives CDR1 GITISATS, CDR2 ISYDGTV (reference sequence). The CDR3 loop reads CTLWEVQELGKKIKVF. CDR3 DNA: TGTACCTTGTGGGAGGTGCAAGAGTTGGGCAAAAAAATCAAGGTATTT.

The V and J genes are TRGV9 and TRGJP. The J gene was missing in TCRdb and was found by matching the end of the DNA to germline. The CDR3 consists of 17 residues. Germline-derived CDR1 and CDR2 are GITISATS and ISYDGTV (reference sequence). J gave up 7 bases and V 0 bases, and 6 bases lay outside the gene matches. In DNA form, the CDR3 reads TGTGCCTTGTGGGAGGTGCGTGGGGAGTTGGGCAAAAAAATCAAGGTATTT. This sequence encodes CALWEVRGELGKKIKVF.

On this clone itself: A much larger clone is a single base away; this may be a read error. The limits of the CDR3 on the DNA are not certain, so only TCRdb's listed CDR3 is given. At the DNA level, this CDR3 is encoded by other sequences in the same sample as well. The V gene is given as TRGV2, and no J gene call is available. A total of 32 residues make up the CDR3, ends included. Germline V gene sequence: CDR1 EGSNGY, CDR2 YDSYNSKV. The CDR3 region is CATWDGKIIIRNSLAVEQHLLSQVSIGRIQHF.

By its share, this clone is large (0.1 to 1%). The rearrangement joins TRGV9 to TRGJ1 or TRGJ2. CDR1 is GITISATS and CDR2 is ISYDGTV in the germline V gene (reference sequence). V shed 0 bases, J shed 1 base, and the junction held 0 bases outside the gene matches. There are 13 residues in the CDR3. The CDR3 bases are TGTGCCTTGTGGGAGGTGAATTATTATAAGAAACTCTTT. This codes for CALWEVNYYKKLF.

Note on this clone: The mismatch at residue 3 between this DNA's translation and the TCRdb protein of a much larger clone likely reflects a read error; the protein shown is translated from the DNA. This chain links TRGV9 with TRGJ1 or TRGJ2. This CDR3 is 11 amino acids long. Germline values: CDR1 GITISATS, CDR2 ISYDGTV (reference sequence). In DNA form, the CDR3 reads TGTGCCGTGTGGGATCCCATAAAGAAACTCTTT. It specifies CAVWDPIKKLF.

Only a few counts were recorded for this clone. A much larger clone lies one base from this, so it may be a read error. V is TRGV10 and J is TRGJP1. TRGV10 is noted as an ORF with a role that remains uncertain. V trimming: 8 bases; J trimming: 5 bases; junction bases outside the gene matches: 3. The CDR3 has 12 residues. CDR3 region: CAAWETGWFKIF. In DNA form, the CDR3 reads TGTGCTGCGTGGGAGACTGGTTGGTTCAAGATATTT.

V gene TRGV9 combines with J gene TRGJP. Per the germline V gene, CDR1 is GITISATS and CDR2 is ISYDGTV (reference sequence). The junction had 4 bases not matched to a gene; V was cut back by 0 bases and J by 5 bases. CDR3 length equals 17 residues. The CDR3 sequence: CALWEVIKELGKKIKVF. CDR3 bases: TGTGCCTTGTGGGAGGTGATAAAAGAGTTGGGCAAAAAAATCAAGGTATTT.

By share of the sample, this clone is medium-sized. The DNA is left out, because the CDR3 cannot be placed on it with certainty; the CDR3 is given as TCRdb lists it. TRGV5 is the V gene, and the J gene was not called. Germline lookup yields CDR1 VINAFY and CDR2 YDVSNSKD. The CDR3 length equals 31 residues, ends included. CDR3 region: CATWDRLFIRNSLAVEQHLLSQVSIGRIQHF.